Listed below are T cell receptor beta chains from one sample, sequenced in a study of cytomegalovirus exposure and HLA in healthy donors. Produced via immunoSEQ multiplex PCR; TCRdb's table is partial and in-frame only. The top ten hold around 6.4% of the sample, which has approximately 81,000 clones, 70% to 75% seen once. The specimen sequenced was PBMCs. The receptors were sampled from a woman aged 50 to 60 in good health and CMV-seropositive. Both conserved end residues are part of each CDR3. Each record gives: V gene, CDR3 protein.

>TRBV10-2
CASTPGEREFYNEQFF
>TRBV27
CASSITRTGNEQYF
>TRBV5-6
CASSQIFNEAFF
>TRBV2
CASSTGTKETQYF
>TRBV11-1
CASSHPRGSSYEQYF
>TRBV6-6
CASSYGQPNNEQFF
>TRBV2
CASSDWPDPYEQYF
>TRBV7-9
CASSLPVWRDRGEDEQYF
>TRBV7-6
CASSRGQGNTEAFF
>TRBV27
CASSLSGGGVIHQPQHF
>TRBV7-2
CASSFTPGLAGRADTQYF
>TRBV5-6
CASSPGTVPGNTIYF
>TRBV7-9
CASSPRTSSTEQFF
>TRBV5-5
CASSLLAGANEQYF
>TRBV15
CATSRAQSSGNTIYF
>TRBV13
CASSRGLAGVMNEQFF
>TRBV9
CASSVVAGGGTQYF
>TRBV9
CASSVGGLTEAFF
>TRBV28
CASKMGSGLAYYNEQFF
>TRBV9
CASSGGEGWGTEAFF
>TRBV5-6
CASSSQGGEDTEAFF
>TRBV6-1
CASHEAGGGNTIYF
>TRBV6-1
CASSDLGTRRGYGYTF
>TRBV13
CASSLRSTGDYEQYF
>TRBV5-1
CASSLGRLAGGRSDTQYF
>TRBV21-1
CASLRDRDLSPISGANVLTF
>TRBV5-4
CASSPGTGSSYEQYF
>TRBV7-9
CAWAGRAGEKLFF
>TRBV5-5
CASSPQKGFQETQYF
>TRBV2
CASSELGGRAGETQYF
>TRBV10-1
CASSDGLAGNEQFF
>TRBV27
CASARGGMGRFQPQHF
>TRBV6-6
CASRPGTAKEKLFF
>TRBV6-5
CATNKLAGVLNEQFF
>TRBV10-3
CAVTQEEYTEAFF
>TRBV5-4
CASSLWMGQGKAPLFF
>TRBV7-6
CASSLAGVGEQFF
>TRBV6-4
CASSGQGASGSTDTQYF
>TRBV7-9
CASSLGAYAGYTF
>TRBV19
CASSKKQGTKKLFF
>TRBV30
CAWGGVPLYEQYF
>TRBV5-1
CASSWAPGETQYF
>TRBV2
CASLTGLAGYEQYF
>TRBV7-2
CASSLASGSILQYF
>TRBV7-8
CASSTLDRGLDGYTF
>TRBV18
CASSPPGGQGAYEQYF
>TRBV5-6
CASSLTGLPNEQFF
>TRBV4-2
CASSQEASGSSYNEQFF
>TRBV28
CASSRLTSGGYNEQFF
>TRBV27
CASSSLAGGPREQYF
>TRBV28
CASSLSGLKDQPQHF
>TRBV6-6
CASSSGTSGRNEQFF
>TRBV4-1
CASSQAPSSGNIQYF
>TRBV5-8
CASNSGSSYNEQFF
>TRBV19
CASSMGTGVDTQYF
>TRBV30
CAWAGENEQFF
>TRBV7-9
CASRFTGAHTEAFF
>TRBV5-4
CASSLTVYNEQFF